This TCR beta chain came from a study of type 1 regulatory T cells. Study as a whole: An in vitro protocol generated T-allo10, a Tr1-enriched, alloantigen-specific CD4 T cell product.

TCRdb independently ran MiXCR on the reads; one entry per CDR3 protein. The sample consists of about 62,000 distinct CDR3 sequences, less than 70% of them appearing once. This clonotype was seen only a few times. What it recognizes is unknown. Sequencing was performed on cultured non-Tr1 T cells, either the whole culture or a sorted T cell fraction (not recorded which). This sequence was found in a human donor in good health.

The CDR3 DNA follows: TGTGCCAGCACCCCAGGAGGGGGCTATTACACCGGGGAGCTGTTTTTT. As protein: CASTPGGGYYTGELFF. The chain is built from TRBV5-5 and TRBJ2-2, with TRBD1 as a possible D gene (7 bases). The CDR3 sequence is 16 residues long. Germline V lookup: CDR1 SGHKS, CDR2 YYEKEE (reference sequence). V lost 6 bases and J 3 bases, leaving 18 bases between the germline ends.